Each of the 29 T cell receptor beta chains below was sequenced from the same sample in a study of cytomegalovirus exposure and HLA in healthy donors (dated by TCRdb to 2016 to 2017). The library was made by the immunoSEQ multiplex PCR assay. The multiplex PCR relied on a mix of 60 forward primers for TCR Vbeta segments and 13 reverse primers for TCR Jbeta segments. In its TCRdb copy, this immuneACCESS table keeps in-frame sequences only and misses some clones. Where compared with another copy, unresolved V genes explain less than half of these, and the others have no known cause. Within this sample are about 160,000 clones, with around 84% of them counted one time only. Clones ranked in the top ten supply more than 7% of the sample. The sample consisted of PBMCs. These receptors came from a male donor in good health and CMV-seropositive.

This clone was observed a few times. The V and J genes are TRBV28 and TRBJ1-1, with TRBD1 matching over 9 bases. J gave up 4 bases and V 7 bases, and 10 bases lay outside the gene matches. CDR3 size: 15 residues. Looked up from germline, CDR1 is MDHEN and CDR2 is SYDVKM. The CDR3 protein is CASIQGGTGRTEAFF. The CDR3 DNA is TGTGCCAGCATCCAGGGGGGGACAGGGCGCACTGAAGCTTTCTTT. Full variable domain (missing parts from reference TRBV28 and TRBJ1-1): DVKVTQSSRYLVKRTGEKVFLECVQDMDHENMFWYRQDPGLGLRLIYFSYDVKMKEKGDIPEGYSVSREKKERFSLILESASTNQTSMYLCASIQGGTGRTEAFFGQGTRLTVV.

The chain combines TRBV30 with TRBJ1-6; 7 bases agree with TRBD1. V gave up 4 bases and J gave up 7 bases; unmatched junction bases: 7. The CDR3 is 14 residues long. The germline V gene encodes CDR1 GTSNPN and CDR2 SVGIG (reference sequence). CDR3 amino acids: CAWTVQGWNSPLHF. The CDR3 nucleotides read TGTGCCTGGACTGTACAGGGGTGGAATTCACCCCTCCACTTT.

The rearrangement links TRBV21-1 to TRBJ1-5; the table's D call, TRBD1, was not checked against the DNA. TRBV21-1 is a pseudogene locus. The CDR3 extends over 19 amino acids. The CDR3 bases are TGTGCCAGCAGCAATTTGAACAGGGGGTGGACGGAGAGGAATCAGCCCCAGCATTTT. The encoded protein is CASSNLNRGWTERNQPQHF.

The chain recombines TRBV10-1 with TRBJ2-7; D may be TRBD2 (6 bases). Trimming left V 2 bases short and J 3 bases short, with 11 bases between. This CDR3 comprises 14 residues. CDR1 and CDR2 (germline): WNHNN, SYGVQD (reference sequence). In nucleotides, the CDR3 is TGCGCCAGCAGTGAGAGCTGGAGGGTCTACGAGCAGTACTTC. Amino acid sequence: CASSESWRVYEQYF.

CDR3 nucleotides: TGTGCCAGCAGTTCCTCCGGGACAGGGGTTAGCTTAGAGACCCAGTACTTC. Translated, it gives CASSSSGTGVSLETQYF. The rearrangement joins TRBV28 to TRBJ2-5; 10 nucleotides agree with TRBD1. Germline CDR1 and CDR2: MDHEN and SYDVKM. This CDR3 is built from 17 residues. The junction had 12 bases not matched to a gene; V was cut back by 4 bases and J by 4 bases.

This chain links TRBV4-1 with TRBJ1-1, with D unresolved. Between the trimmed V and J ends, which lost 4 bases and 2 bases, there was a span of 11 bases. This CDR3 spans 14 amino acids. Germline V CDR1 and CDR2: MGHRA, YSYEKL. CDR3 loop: CASSLYRGNTEAFF. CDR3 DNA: TGCGCCAGCAGCCTATATCGGGGTAACACTGAAGCTTTCTTT.

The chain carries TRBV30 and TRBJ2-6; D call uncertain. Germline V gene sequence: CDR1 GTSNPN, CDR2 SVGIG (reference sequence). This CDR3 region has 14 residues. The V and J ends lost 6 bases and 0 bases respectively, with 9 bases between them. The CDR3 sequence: CACLQFSGANVLTF. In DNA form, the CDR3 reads TGTGCCTGTCTCCAGTTCTCTGGGGCCAACGTCCTGACTTTC.

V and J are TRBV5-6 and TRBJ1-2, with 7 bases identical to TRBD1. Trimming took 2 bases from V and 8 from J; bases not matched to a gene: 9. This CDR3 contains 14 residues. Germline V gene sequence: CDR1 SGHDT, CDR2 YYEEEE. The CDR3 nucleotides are TGTGCCAGCAGCTTTACAGGGGTATTACGAGGCTACACCTTC. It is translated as CASSFTGVLRGYTF.

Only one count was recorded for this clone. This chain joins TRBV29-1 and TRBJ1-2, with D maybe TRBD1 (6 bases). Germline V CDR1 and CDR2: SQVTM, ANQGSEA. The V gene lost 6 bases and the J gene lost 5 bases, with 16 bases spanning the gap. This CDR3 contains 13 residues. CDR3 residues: CSVTIGGAYGYTF. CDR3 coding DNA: TGCAGCGTCACCATCGGGGGGGCTTATGGCTACACCTTC.

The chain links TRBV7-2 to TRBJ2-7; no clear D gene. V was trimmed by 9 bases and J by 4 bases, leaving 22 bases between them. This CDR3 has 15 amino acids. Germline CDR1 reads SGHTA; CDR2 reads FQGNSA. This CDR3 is CASFFKQKAAYEQYF. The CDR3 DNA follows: TGTGCCAGTTTTTTCAAGCAGAAGGCGGCATACGAGCAGTACTTC.

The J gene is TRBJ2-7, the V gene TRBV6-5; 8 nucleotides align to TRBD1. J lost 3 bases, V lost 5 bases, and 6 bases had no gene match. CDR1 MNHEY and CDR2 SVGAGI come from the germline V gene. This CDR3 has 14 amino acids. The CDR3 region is CASSHPGTGYEQYF. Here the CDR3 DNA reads TGTGCCAGCAGTCACCCAGGGACAGGCTACGAGCAGTACTTC.

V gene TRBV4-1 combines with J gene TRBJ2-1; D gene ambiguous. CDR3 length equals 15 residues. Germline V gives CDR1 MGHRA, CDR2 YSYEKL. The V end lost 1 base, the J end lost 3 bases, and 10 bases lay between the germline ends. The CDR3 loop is CASSQGSMLYNEQFF. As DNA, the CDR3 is TGCGCCAGCAGCCAAGGTAGCATGCTCTACAATGAGCAGTTCTTC.

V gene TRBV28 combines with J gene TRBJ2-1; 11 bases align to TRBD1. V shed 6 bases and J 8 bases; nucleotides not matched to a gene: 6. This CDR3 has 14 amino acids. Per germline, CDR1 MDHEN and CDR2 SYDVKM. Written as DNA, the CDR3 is TGTGCCAGCAGAACCCGGACAGGGGGCTATGAGCAGTTCTTC. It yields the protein CASRTRTGGYEQFF.

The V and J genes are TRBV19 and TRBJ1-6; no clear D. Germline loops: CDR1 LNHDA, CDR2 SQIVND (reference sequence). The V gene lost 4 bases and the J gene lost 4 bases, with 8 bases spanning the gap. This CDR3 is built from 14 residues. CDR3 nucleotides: TGTGCCAGTAGTAAGGAGACGTATAATTCACCCCTCCACTTT. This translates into CASSKETYNSPLHF. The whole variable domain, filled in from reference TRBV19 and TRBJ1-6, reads DGGITQSPKYLFRKEGQNVTLSCEQNLNHDAMYWYRQDPGQGLRLIYYSQIVNDFQKGDIAEGYSVSREKKESFPLTVTSAQKNPTAFYLCASSKETYNSPLHFGNGTRLTVT.

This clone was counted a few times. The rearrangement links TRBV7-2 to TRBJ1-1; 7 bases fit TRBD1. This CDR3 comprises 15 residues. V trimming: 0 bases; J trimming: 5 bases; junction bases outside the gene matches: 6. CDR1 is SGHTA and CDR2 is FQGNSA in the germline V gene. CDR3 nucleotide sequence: TGTGCCAGCAGCTTAGCCCAGGGGGTAGGAACTGAAGCTTTCTTT. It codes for CASSLAQGVGTEAFF.

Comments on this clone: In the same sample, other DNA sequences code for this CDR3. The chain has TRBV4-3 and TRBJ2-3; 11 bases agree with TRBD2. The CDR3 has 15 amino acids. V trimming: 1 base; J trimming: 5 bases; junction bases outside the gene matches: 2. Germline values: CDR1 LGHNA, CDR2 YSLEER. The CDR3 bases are TGCGCCAGCAGCCAAGGCCTAGCGGGGGGAGATACGCAGTATTTT. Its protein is CASSQGLAGGDTQYF.

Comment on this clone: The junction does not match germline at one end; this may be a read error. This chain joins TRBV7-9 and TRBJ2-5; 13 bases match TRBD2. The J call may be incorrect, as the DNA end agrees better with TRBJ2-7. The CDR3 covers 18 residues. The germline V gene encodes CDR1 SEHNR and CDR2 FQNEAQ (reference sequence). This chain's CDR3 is CASSLGGLAGRGLYEQYF. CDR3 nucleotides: TGTGCCAGCAGTTTAGGGGGACTAGCGGGAAGGGGCCTCTACGAGCAGTACTTC.

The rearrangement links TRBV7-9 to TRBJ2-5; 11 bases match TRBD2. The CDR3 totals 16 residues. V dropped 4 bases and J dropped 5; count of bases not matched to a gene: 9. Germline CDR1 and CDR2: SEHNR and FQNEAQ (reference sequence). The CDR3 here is CASSSLAGGLIETQYF. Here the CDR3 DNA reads TGTGCCAGCAGCTCGCTAGCGGGGGGTCTCATCGAGACCCAGTACTTC.

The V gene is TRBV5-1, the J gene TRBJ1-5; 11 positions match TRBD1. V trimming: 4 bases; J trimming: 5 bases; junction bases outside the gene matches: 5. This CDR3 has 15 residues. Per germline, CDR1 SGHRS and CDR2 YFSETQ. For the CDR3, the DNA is TGCGCCAGCAGCCTCGGACAGGGGGCGGATCAGCCCCAGCATTTT. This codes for CASSLGQGADQPQHF.

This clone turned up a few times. CDR3 DNA: TGTGCCAGCTCCCAGCGGGGGCCTCGGGATACGCAGTATTTT. As protein: CASSQRGPRDTQYF. J is TRBJ2-3 and V is TRBV27; 8 bases align to TRBD2. Germline V gene lookup returns CDR1 MNHEY and CDR2 SMNVEV (reference sequence). V trimming: 8 bases; J trimming: 6 bases; junction bases outside the gene matches: 10. This CDR3 is 14 amino acids long.

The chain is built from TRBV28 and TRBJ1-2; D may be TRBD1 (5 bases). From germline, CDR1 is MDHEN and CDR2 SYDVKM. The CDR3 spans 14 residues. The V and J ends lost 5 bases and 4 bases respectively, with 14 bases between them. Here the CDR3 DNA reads TGTGCCAGCAGTGGGGCAGCCTATACCTATGGCTACACCTTC. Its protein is CASSGAAYTYGYTF.

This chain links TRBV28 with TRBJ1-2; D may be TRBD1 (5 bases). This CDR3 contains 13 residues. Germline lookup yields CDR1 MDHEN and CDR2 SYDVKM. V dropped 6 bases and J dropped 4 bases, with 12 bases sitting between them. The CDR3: CASRISGGYGYTF. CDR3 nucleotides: TGTGCCAGCAGAATCTCCGGGGGCTATGGCTACACCTTC.

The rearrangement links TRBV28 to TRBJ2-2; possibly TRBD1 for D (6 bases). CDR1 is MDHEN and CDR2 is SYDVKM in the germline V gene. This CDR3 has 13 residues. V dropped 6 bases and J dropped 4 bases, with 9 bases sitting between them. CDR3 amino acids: CASRRTATGELFF. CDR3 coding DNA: TGTGCCAGCAGAAGGACAGCCACCGGGGAGCTGTTTTTT. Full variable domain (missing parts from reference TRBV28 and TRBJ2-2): DVKVTQSSRYLVKRTGEKVFLECVQDMDHENMFWYRQDPGLGLRLIYFSYDVKMKEKGDIPEGYSVSREKKERFSLILESASTNQTSMYLCASRRTATGELFFGEGSRLTVL.

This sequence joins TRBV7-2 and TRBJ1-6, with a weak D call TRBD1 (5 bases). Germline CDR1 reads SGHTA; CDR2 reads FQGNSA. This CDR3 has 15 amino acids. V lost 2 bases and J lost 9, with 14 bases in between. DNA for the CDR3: TGTGCCAGCAGCTTAAGTCCGACAGCAGCTTCACCCCTCCACTTT. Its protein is CASSLSPTAASPLHF.

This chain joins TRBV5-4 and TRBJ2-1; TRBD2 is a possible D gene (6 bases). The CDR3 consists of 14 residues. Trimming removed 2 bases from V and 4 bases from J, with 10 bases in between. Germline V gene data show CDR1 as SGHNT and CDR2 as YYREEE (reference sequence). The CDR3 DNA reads TGTGCCAGCAGCTTCCCGGGGGATTACAATGAGCAGTTCTTC. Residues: CASSFPGDYNEQFF.

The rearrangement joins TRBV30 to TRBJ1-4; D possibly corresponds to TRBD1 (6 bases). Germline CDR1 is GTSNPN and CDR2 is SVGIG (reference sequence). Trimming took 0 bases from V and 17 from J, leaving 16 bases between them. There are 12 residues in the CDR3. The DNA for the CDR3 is TGTGCCTGGAGTGTACTGGGGGCCCAGGTCTTTTTT. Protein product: CAWSVLGAQVFF.

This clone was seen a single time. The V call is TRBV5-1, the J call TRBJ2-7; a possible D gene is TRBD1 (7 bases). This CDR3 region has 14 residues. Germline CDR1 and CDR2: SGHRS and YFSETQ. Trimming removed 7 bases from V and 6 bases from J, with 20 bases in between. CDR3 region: CASWEEGAPAEQYF. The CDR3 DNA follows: TGCGCCAGCTGGGAGGAGGGGGCGCCGGCCGAGCAGTACTTC.

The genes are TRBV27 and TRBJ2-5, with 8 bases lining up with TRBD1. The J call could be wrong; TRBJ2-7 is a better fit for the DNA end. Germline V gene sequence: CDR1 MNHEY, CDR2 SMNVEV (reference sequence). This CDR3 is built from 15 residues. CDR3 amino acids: CASSPGQELTYEQYF. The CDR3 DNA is TGTGCCAGCAGCCCGGGACAGGAGTTAACCTACGAGCAGTACTTC.

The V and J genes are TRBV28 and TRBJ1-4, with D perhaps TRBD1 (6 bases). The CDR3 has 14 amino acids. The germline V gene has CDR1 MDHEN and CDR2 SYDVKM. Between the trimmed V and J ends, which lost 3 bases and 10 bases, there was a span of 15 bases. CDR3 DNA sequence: TGTGCCAGCAGTTTTAACAGGGTTTTCGGAAAACTGTTTTTT. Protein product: CASSFNRVFGKLFF.